This is a list of T cell receptor beta chains from one sample in a study of shared clonotypes between healthy human individuals. Libraries were prepared by immunoSEQ multiplex PCR; TCRdb keeps only in-frame clonotypes and omits some of them. The table has 2,100,000 or so clones, approximately 94% seen once. Source material: naive CD4+ T cells sorted from blood. The receptor source for this set is a man in his late teens or twenties in good health. Both conserved end residues are part of each CDR3. Fields, in order: D gene, J gene, clone size, V gene, CDR3 length, CDR3 DNA, CDR3 protein. A D gene is named only where the DNA matches it firmly. Expanded clones are given a class, and other clones once, few, many or no size at all.

D gene: .
J gene: TRBJ1-4
clone size: once
V gene: TRBV5-8
CDR3 length: 14
CDR3 DNA: TGTGCCAGCAGTAGGGGAGGGGTCAATGAAAAACTGTTTTTT
CDR3 protein: CASSRGGVNEKLFF

D gene: TRBD1
J gene: TRBJ2-7
clone size: .
V gene: TRBV5-1
CDR3 length: 14
CDR3 DNA: TGCGCCAGCAGCAAGGGACAGCCAGCCTACGAGCAGTACTTC
CDR3 protein: CASSKGQPAYEQYF

D gene: .
J gene: TRBJ1-5
clone size: .
V gene: TRBV6-5
CDR3 length: 15
CDR3 DNA: TGTGCCAGCAGTTACTCCTCAGGGACAAGCCAGCCCCAGCATTTT
CDR3 protein: CASSYSSGTSQPQHF

D gene: .
J gene: TRBJ1-1
clone size: .
V gene: TRBV5-1
CDR3 length: 17
CDR3 DNA: TGCGCCAGCAGGCCCGGACGCGGACAACTAGAGAACACTGAAGCTTTCTTT
CDR3 protein: CASRPGRGQLENTEAFF

D gene: .
J gene: TRBJ1-4
clone size: .
V gene: TRBV7-2
CDR3 length: 16
CDR3 DNA: TGTGCCAGCAGCCTTAGGGGGGGGCAGGGTAATGAAAAACTGTTTTTT
CDR3 protein: CASSLRGGQGNEKLFF

D gene: TRBD1
J gene: TRBJ1-2
clone size: .
V gene: TRBV10-3
CDR3 length: 13
CDR3 DNA: TGTGCCATCAGTGGAGGGACAGGGCATGGCTACACCTTC
CDR3 protein: CAISGGTGHGYTF

D gene: TRBD1
J gene: TRBJ1-5
clone size: once
V gene: TRBV2
CDR3 length: 15
CDR3 DNA: TGTGCCAGCAGGGCAGGACAGGTGAGCAATCAGCCCCAGCATTTT
CDR3 protein: CASRAGQVSNQPQHF

D gene: TRBD1
J gene: TRBJ2-1
clone size: .
V gene: TRBV27
CDR3 length: 15
CDR3 DNA: TGTGCCAGCCGATGGACAGGAAAAGCGACCAATGAGCAGTTCTTC
CDR3 protein: CASRWTGKATNEQFF

D gene: .
J gene: TRBJ2-6
clone size: .
V gene: TRBV25-1
CDR3 length: 17
CDR3 DNA: TGTGCCAGCAGTCCCGGGCCGGGGAACTCTGGGGCCAACGTCCTGACTTTC
CDR3 protein: CASSPGPGNSGANVLTF

D gene: .
J gene: TRBJ1-6
clone size: .
V gene: TRBV6-6
CDR3 length: 13
CDR3 DNA: TGTGCCAGCAGTAAGGGCCTTTTTTCACCCCTCCACTTT
CDR3 protein: CASSKGLFSPLHF

D gene: .
J gene: TRBJ2-2
clone size: .
V gene: TRBV5-1
CDR3 length: 13
CDR3 DNA: TGCGCCAGCAGGGCGCCAGGCGCCGGGGAGCTGTTTTTT
CDR3 protein: CASRAPGAGELFF

D gene: .
J gene: TRBJ1-4
clone size: .
V gene: TRBV10-2
CDR3 length: 15
CDR3 DNA: TGCGCCAGCAGTGGCCTCTCAGGGGTAGAGGAAAAACTGTTTTTT
CDR3 protein: CASSGLSGVEEKLFF

D gene: .
J gene: TRBJ2-5
clone size: .
V gene: TRBV5-4
CDR3 length: 14
CDR3 DNA: TGTGCCAGCAGCACAACGGACCTCGGAGAGACCCAGTACTTC
CDR3 protein: CASSTTDLGETQYF

D gene: TRBD1
J gene: TRBJ2-7
clone size: .
V gene: TRBV30
CDR3 length: 14
CDR3 DNA: TGTGCCTGGGAAGGGGGGACAGGACACTACGAGCAGTACTTC
CDR3 protein: CAWEGGTGHYEQYF

D gene: .
J gene: TRBJ1-6
clone size: .
V gene: TRBV7-3
CDR3 length: 13
CDR3 DNA: TGTGCCAGCAGCTTAACGGCGGAGTCACCCCTCCACTTT
CDR3 protein: CASSLTAESPLHF

D gene: .
J gene: TRBJ1-2
clone size: .
V gene: TRBV28
CDR3 length: 12
CDR3 DNA: TGTGCCAGCCGCCTACAGGGTCGTGGCTACACCTTC
CDR3 protein: CASRLQGRGYTF

D gene: .
J gene: TRBJ2-2
clone size: .
V gene: TRBV5-1
CDR3 length: 15
CDR3 DNA: TGCGCCAGCAGCTTGCAGCCTTTCGACACCGGGGAGCTGTTTTTT
CDR3 protein: CASSLQPFDTGELFF

D gene: TRBD2
J gene: TRBJ2-5
clone size: .
V gene: TRBV2
CDR3 length: 20
CDR3 DNA: TGTGCCAGCGGGTTAGCGGGGCTAGCGGGAGGGCCATTGGACCAAGAGACCCAGTACTTC
CDR3 protein: CASGLAGLAGGPLDQETQYF

D gene: .
J gene: TRBJ2-7
clone size: .
V gene: TRBV2
CDR3 length: 13
CDR3 DNA: TGTGCCAGCAGTAACAGGGCCGGACATGAGCAGTACTTC
CDR3 protein: CASSNRAGHEQYF

D gene: .
J gene: TRBJ2-5
clone size: few
V gene: TRBV7-6
CDR3 length: 14
CDR3 DNA: TGTGCCAGCAGCTCCCCCGGGACCGAGATTGACCAGTACTTC
CDR3 protein: CASSSPGTEIDQYF

D gene: TRBD1
J gene: TRBJ2-7
clone size: .
V gene: TRBV7-2
CDR3 length: 13
CDR3 DNA: TGTGCCAGCGGCCGGGACAGCCCATACGAGCAGTACTTC
CDR3 protein: CASGRDSPYEQYF

D gene: TRBD1
J gene: TRBJ2-7
clone size: .
V gene: TRBV6-5
CDR3 length: 15
CDR3 DNA: TGTGCCAGCAGTTACAATCTGGACAGGGACCACGAGCAGTACTTC
CDR3 protein: CASSYNLDRDHEQYF